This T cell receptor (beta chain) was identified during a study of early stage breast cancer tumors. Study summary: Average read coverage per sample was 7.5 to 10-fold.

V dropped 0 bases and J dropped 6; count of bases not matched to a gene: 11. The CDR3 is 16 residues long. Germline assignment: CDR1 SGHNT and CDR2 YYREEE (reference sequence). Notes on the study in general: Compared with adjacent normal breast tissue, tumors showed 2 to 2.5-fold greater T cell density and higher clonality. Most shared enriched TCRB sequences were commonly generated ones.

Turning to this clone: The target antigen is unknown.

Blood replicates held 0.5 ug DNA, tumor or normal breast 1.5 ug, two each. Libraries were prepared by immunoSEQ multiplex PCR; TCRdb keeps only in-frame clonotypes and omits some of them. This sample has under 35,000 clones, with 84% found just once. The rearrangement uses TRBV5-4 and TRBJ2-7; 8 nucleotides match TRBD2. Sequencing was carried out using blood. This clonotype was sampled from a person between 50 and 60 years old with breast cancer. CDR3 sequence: CASSLAVLAGWGEQYF. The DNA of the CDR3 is TGTGCCAGCAGCTTGGCCGTCCTAGCGGGTTGGGGCGAGCAGTACTTC. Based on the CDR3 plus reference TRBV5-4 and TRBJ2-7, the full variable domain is ETGVTQSPTHLIKTRGQQVTLRCSSQSGHNTVSWYQQALGQGPQFIFQYYREEENGRGNFPPRFSGLQFPNYSSELNVNALELDDSALYLCASSLAVLAGWGEQYFGPGTRLTVT.